This T cell receptor beta chain was captured by sequencing in a study of CD8+ T cells in alopecia areata. The CDR3 is 13 amino acids. Germline lookup yields CDR1 SGHDT and CDR2 YYEEEE. Trimming shortened V by 3 bases and J by 6 bases, and 13 bases separated the two germline ends. Isolated RNA was reverse transcribed into cDNA used as the sequencing template. Sequencing was performed with immunoSEQ multiplex PCR; in TCRdb, only in-frame clones are kept and a portion is missing. The repertoire holds about 180,000 clones, with approximately 53% as singletons. Treatment noted: oral pan-JAK inhibitor, 5-10 mg twice daily.

The starting material was CD8+ T cells sorted from blood, obtained at week 24, from a patient treated with tofacitinib. J is TRBJ2-7 and V is TRBV5-6, with D possibly TRBD2 on 6 matching bases. The receptor comes from a human donor with alopecia areata. CDR3 loop: CASSYGGRGEQYF. CDR3 nucleotide sequence: TGTGCCAGCAGCTACGGGGGTCGCGGCGAGCAGTACTTC. Full variable domain (rest looked up from reference TRBV5-6 and TRBJ2-7): DAGVTQSPTHLIKTRGQQVTLRCSPKSGHDTVSWYQQALGQGPQFIFQYYEEEERQRGNFPDRFSGHQFPNYSSELNVNALLLGDSALYLCASSYGGRGEQYFGPGTRLTVT.